The sequence of this TCR beta chain was determined in a study of blood T cell repertoires in COVID-19. Study-level information: There were acute and convalescent COVID-19 samples, and they came from the United States, Italy and Spain. The analysed material was cDNA or gDNA that came from T cells, B-cell-depleted T cells, or PBMCs.

Per the study methods: Reference gene primers were amplified, and this amplification served to estimate nucleated cell counts. Sequenced by immunoSEQ multiplex PCR; TCRdb stores in-frame clones only, minus some. D and trimming were read from the DNA, whereas the V and J calls and clone size are those reported in that table. The repertoire has 95,000 to 110,000 clones, approximately 80% of them found once; the top ten carry under 30%. V lost 4 bases, J lost 3 bases, and 3 bases stayed unmatched. The CDR3 is made up of 15 amino acids. From germline, CDR1 is SGHRS and CDR2 YFSETQ. The clonotype comes from a man in his 60s with acute or convalescent COVID-19. Input material: peripheral blood. The chain has TRBV5-1 and TRBJ2-1, with 11 bases aligning to TRBD2. The CDR3 nucleotides read TGCGCCAGCAGCCCGGGACTAGCGGACTACAATGAGCAGTTCTTC. It codes for CASSPGLADYNEQFF. Filled out from reference TRBV5-1 and TRBJ2-1, the complete variable domain reads KAGVTQTPRYLIKTRGQQVTLSCSPISGHRSVSWYQQTPGQGLQFLFEYFSETQRNKGNFPGRFSGRQFSNSRSEMNVSTLELGDSALYLCASSPGLADYNEQFFGPGTRLTVL.